A single sample gave rise to the 5 T cell receptor beta chains below, sequenced in a study of cytomegalovirus exposure and HLA in healthy donors. The study ran its PCR with 60 Vbeta and 13 Jbeta primers. Libraries were prepared by immunoSEQ multiplex PCR; TCRdb keeps only in-frame clonotypes and omits some of them. The table includes roughly 140,000 clones, around 70% detected once. Sample: PBMCs. The receptors originated from a woman aged 25 to 39 in good health and CMV-seronegative.

The V gene is TRBV7-9, the J gene TRBJ2-2; D is undetermined. This CDR3 is 14 amino acids long. V was cut by 5 bases and J by 1 base, with 8 bases left in between. CDR1 is SEHNR, CDR2 FQNEAQ, per germline (reference sequence). The CDR3 nucleotides are TGTGCCAGCAGCCGCAGGCAGAACACCGGGGAGCTGTTTTTT. Protein sequence: CASSRRQNTGELFF.

The chain has TRBV11-3 and TRBJ2-1; 9 bases are shared with TRBD1. The CDR3 runs to 13 residues. Germline V gives CDR1 SGHNT, CDR2 YENEEA. V lost 3 bases to trimming and J lost 8 bases; unmatched junction nucleotides: 2. This chain's CDR3 is CASSFTGGDEQFF. CDR3 coding DNA: TGTGCCAGCAGCTTTACAGGGGGCGATGAGCAGTTCTTC.

The genes are TRBV6-5 and TRBJ1-6; the match to TRBD1 covers 8 bases. Unmatched junction bases numbered 7, after V lost 3 bases and J lost 9 bases. Germline V gives CDR1 MNHEY, CDR2 SVGAGI. There are 15 residues in the CDR3. For the CDR3, the DNA is TGTGCCAGCAGTTATTCGGACAGGGCTTCTTCACCCCTCCACTTT. The encoded protein is CASSYSDRASSPLHF.

The rearrangement uses TRBV28 and TRBJ2-3; 7 bases match TRBD1. The J segment lost 1 base and the V segment lost 5 bases, leaving 6 bases of the junction unmatched. The germline CDR1 and CDR2 sequences are MDHEN and SYDVKM. This CDR3 has 15 amino acids. In nucleotides, the CDR3 is TGTGCCAGCAGTCCTCACAGGGGCGGCACAGATACGCAGTATTTT. It translates to CASSPHRGGTDTQYF.

The CDR3 DNA follows: TGTGCCAGCAGCCCCGGTTTAGCCTATGGCTACACCTTC. This gives the protein CASSPGLAYGYTF. The chain has TRBV9 and TRBJ1-2; D not certain. This CDR3 is built from 13 residues. The V end lost 4 bases, the J end lost 4 bases, and 11 bases lay between the germline ends. Germline loops: CDR1 SGDLS, CDR2 YYNGEE. The full variable domain, with the rest looked up from reference TRBV9 and TRBJ1-2, is DSGVTQTPKHLITATGQRVTLRCSPRSGDLSVYWYQQSLDQGLQFLIQYYNGEERAKGNILERFSAQQFPDLHSELNLSSLELGDSALYFCASSPGLAYGYTFGSGTRLTVV.